This TCR beta chain emerged from a study of OX40 agonist ivuxolimab in advanced cancers. Looking at the study overall: Six ivuxolimab dose levels, 0.01 to 10 mg/kg, were given intravenously every 2 weeks. Study-wide results and limits: Normalized expansion of T-cell clones was also low for some nonresponders. Compared with CD4+, CD8+ T cells on average had more expanded clones.

This table comes from immunoSEQ multiplex PCR, and its TCRdb copy is limited to in-frame clones, with some not included. Counted here are about 56,000 clones, approximately 86% occurring once; the ten biggest clones make up 3.5% to 4.5%. Germline CDR1 and CDR2: MDHEN and SYDVKM. Losses at the gene ends were 7 bases for V and 6 bases for J; bases not matched to a gene: 10. The CDR3 contains 14 residues. Regarding this clone: Its antigen is not identified.

The sequencing here drew on CD4+ or CD8+ T cells sorted from blood, taken in a trial of the OX40 agonist ivuxolimab. This TCR derives from an adult with an advanced solid tumor such as melanoma, head and neck, liver or kidney cancer. This chain connects TRBV28 to TRBJ2-7; 9 bases line up with TRBD1. The CDR3 bases are TGTGCCAGCATCCGGGAACAGGGGGCAGGCGAGCAGTACTTC. This translates into CASIREQGAGEQYF.